This entry lists 11 T cell receptor beta chains sequenced from one sample in a study of CD4 and CD8 cells across lung adenocarcinoma regions. One entry per CDR3 protein results from TCRdb running MiXCR on the PCR reads. The table records 16,000 or so distinct CDR3 sequences, 51% of them present only once. Sequenced input: CD8+ T cells from the center of a lung tumor. The receptors come from a female donor with lung adenocarcinoma. The CD4 and CD8 labels of this study may be unreliable.

The V gene is TRBV6-1, the J gene TRBJ2-3, with unresolved D. This CDR3 has 15 residues. The V gene's germline CDR1 is MNHNS and CDR2 SASEGT. The V and J ends lost 5 bases and 4 bases respectively, with 16 bases between them. The CDR3 coding sequence is TGTGCCAGCAGTCGCGGAGAGATGGTGGCAGATACGCAGTATTTT. Translation: CASSRGEMVADTQYF.

The chain couples TRBV14 to TRBJ1-2, with D perhaps TRBD1 (5 bases). V lost 1 base and J 4 bases, leaving 7 bases between the germline ends. CDR1 SGHDN and CDR2 FVKESK come from the germline V gene. The CDR3 loop spans 13 amino acids. The CDR3 protein is CASSQGDFYGYTF. CDR3 DNA sequence: TGTGCCAGCAGCCAAGGGGACTTCTATGGCTACACCTTC.

The chain recombines TRBV10-2 with TRBJ2-7, with 7 bases that match TRBD2. The germline CDR1 and CDR2 sequences are WSHSY and SAAADI. The CDR3 runs to 14 residues. Trimming cost V 7 bases and J 0 bases; bases outside gene matches: 6. The CDR3 sequence is CASKRDYSSYEQYF. The CDR3 nucleotides are TGCGCCAGCAAGCGGGACTACTCCTCCTACGAGCAGTACTTC.

Only a few counts were recorded for this clonotype. V is TRBV9 and J is TRBJ2-1; TRBD2 agrees at 9 bases. J lost 2 bases, V lost 2 bases, and 2 bases had no gene match. The CDR3 runs to 15 residues. Germline values: CDR1 SGDLS, CDR2 YYNGEE. The CDR3 DNA is TGTGCCAGCAGCGTTAGCGGGAGCCCCTACAATGAGCAGTTCTTC. This gives the protein CASSVSGSPYNEQFF.

The chain uses TRBV4-2 and TRBJ2-1, with 13 bases aligning to TRBD2. The length of the CDR3 is 19 residues. V lost 2 bases, J lost 1 base, and 8 bases stayed unmatched. CDR1 is LGHNA and CDR2 is YNFKEQ in the germline V gene. For the CDR3, the DNA is TGTGCCAGCAGCCAAAGGACTAGCGGGAGTCAAGGATCCTACAATGAGCAGTTCTTC. It translates to CASSQRTSGSQGSYNEQFF.

The V and J genes are TRBV14 and TRBJ2-4, with D possibly being TRBD1 or TRBD2 (5 bases each). The DNA end is more similar to TRBJ2-7, so the J call may be wrong. Germline V gene lookup returns CDR1 SGHDN and CDR2 FVKESK. The CDR3 is made up of 13 amino acids. The CDR3, as DNA: TGTGCCAGCAGCCAGAACTCGGGACCCGAGCAGTACTTC. As protein: CASSQNSGPEQYF.

Only a few counts were recorded for this clonotype. The chain joins TRBV6-5 to TRBJ1-2; D is perhaps TRBD1 (5 bases). This CDR3 contains 13 residues. Trimming took off 2 bases at V and 1 base at J, with 5 bases between the two ends. Germline assignment: CDR1 MNHEY and CDR2 SVGAGI. The chain's CDR3 is CASSYGGNYGYTF. The DNA for the CDR3 is TGTGCCAGCAGTTACGGGGGTAACTATGGCTACACCTTC.

The chain couples TRBV27 to TRBJ2-3; D is possibly TRBD2 (6 bases). This CDR3 comprises 16 residues. Looked up from germline, CDR1 is MNHEY and CDR2 is SMNVEV (reference sequence). V shed 7 bases and J shed 11 bases, with 28 bases lying between them. As DNA, the CDR3 is TGTGCCAGCACCTCTTGGGGGGTGACAGCCACAGACATGCAGTATTTT. Its translation: CASTSWGVTATDMQYF.

The chain joins TRBV12-3 or TRBV12-4 to TRBJ2-1; 8 bases fit TRBD1. V dropped 7 bases and J dropped 6; count of bases not matched to a gene: 8. This CDR3 region has 14 residues. The CDR3 here is CASISDRAPNEQFF. DNA of the CDR3: TGTGCCAGCATTTCGGACAGGGCTCCCAATGAGCAGTTCTTC.

This CDR3 is CASSSLMGETQYF. CDR3 DNA sequence: TGTGCCAGCAGTTCTTTAATGGGCGAGACCCAGTACTTC. The rearrangement links TRBV27 to TRBJ2-3, with unresolved D. The DNA end is more similar to TRBJ2-5, so the J call may be wrong. The CDR3 consists of 13 residues. Germline CDR1 is MNHEY and CDR2 is SMNVEV (reference sequence).

The chain couples TRBV14 to TRBJ1-6, with D perhaps matching TRBD1 (5 bases). V was pared by 5 bases and J by 13 bases, with 15 bases between. Germline CDR1 and CDR2: SGHDN and FVKESK. This CDR3 spans 13 amino acids. The CDR3 DNA reads as TGTGCCAGCAGCACCCACCAGGGAGTGCCCCTCCACTTT. Its translation: CASSTHQGVPLHF. Variable domain in full (rest from reference TRBV14 and TRBJ1-6): EAGVTQFPSHSVIEKGQTVTLRCDPISGHDNLYWYRRVMGKEIKFLLHFVKESKQDESGMPNNRFLAERTGGTYSTLKVQPAELEDSGVYFCASSTHQGVPLHFGNGTRLTVT.